The entry below describes one TCR beta chain. Its antigen remains unknown. Generated by immunoSEQ multiplex PCR, the TCRdb table keeps only in-frame clones and is missing some. Here the sample spans roughly 530,000 clones, 90% to 96% being singletons. The record originates from a study of shared clonotypes between healthy human individuals. The study, taken as a whole, reports: With a few donors compared, 4% to 5% of naive CD4 clonotypes were shared.

Per germline, CDR1 SGHRS and CDR2 YFSETQ. The CDR3 totals 14 residues. The TCR sequence derives from a woman aged 25 to 39 in good health. The sample was naive CD4+ T cells sorted from blood. Regarding subset: CD45RA+ positively selected. The chain employs TRBV5-1 and TRBJ2-5, with no clear D. The end of the DNA is better explained by TRBJ2-7, so the J call may be wrong. The CDR3 DNA reads TGCGCTTCCCGGCCGGGTGTGGGAACCTACGAGCAGTACTTC. Its translation: CASRPGVGTYEQYF.